This T cell receptor beta chain was recorded in a study of PD-1 blockade in classical Hodgkin lymphoma. Concerning this clone itself: Its antigen is currently unknown.

Trimming shortened V by 3 bases and J by 2 bases, and 8 bases separated the two germline ends. CDR3 length equals 13 residues. Germline V gives CDR1 MDHEN, CDR2 SYDVKM. Whole-study findings and limits: The study found complete responders had baseline diversity similar to newly diagnosed patients. At baseline, newly diagnosed patients reportedly showed less TCR diversity than healthy donors. What drove the repertoire differences, possibly disease activity or prior therapy, has not been defined.

Every one of the patients relapsed after autologous stem cell transplantation (brentuximab vedotin exposure was variable). Magnetic negative selection of thawed PBMCs yielded the CD8+ T cells. The table came from immunoSEQ multiplex PCR; TCRdb's copy has only in-frame clones and leaves some out. Seen here are over 25,000 clones, approximately 86% observed once, and the top ten hold 6.7%. This clonotype was sampled from a human donor with classical Hodgkin lymphoma. The source material was CD8+ T cells from blood, sampled at baseline. The V and J genes are TRBV28 and TRBJ2-7; D ambiguous. The CDR3 DNA reads TGTGCCAGCAGTTTGGACGGTCCCTACGAGCAGTACTTC. This codes for CASSLDGPYEQYF.